These 18 T cell receptor beta chains were sequenced from one sample in a study of CD8+ T cells in alopecia areata. Described treatment: oral pan-JAK inhibitor, 5-10 mg twice daily. After isolation, RNA underwent reverse transcription to generate cDNA as the sequencing template. Method: immunoSEQ multiplex PCR; TCRdb's copy keeps in-frame clones and lacks some. The repertoire consists of fewer than 250,000 clones, with around two fifths occurring once and the leading ten covering around 2.8%. The source material was CD4+ T cells sorted from blood, sampled at roughly week 36, from a patient treated with tofacitinib. The origin of the receptors is a human donor with alopecia areata.

This clone turned up a few times. CDR3 residues: CASSKGIGTSGYNEQFF. The CDR3 DNA reads TGTGCCAGCAGTAAAGGTATCGGGACTAGCGGATACAATGAGCAGTTCTTC. The rearrangement uses TRBV28 and TRBJ2-1, with 11 bases identical to TRBD2. The ends lost 5 bases at V and 4 bases at J; junction bases unmatched: 10. The CDR3 is 17 residues long. The germline V gene has CDR1 MDHEN and CDR2 SYDVKM.

The genes are TRBV11-2 and TRBJ2-1; a weak D match, TRBD1 (6 bases). This CDR3 is 16 amino acids long. Germline V gives CDR1 SGHAT, CDR2 FQNNGV. V shed 3 bases and J shed 5 bases, with 17 bases lying between them. In nucleotides, the CDR3 is TGTGCCAGCAGCTTCCCTTCCGGGACATACAACAATGAGCAGTTCTTC. Its translation is CASSFPSGTYNNEQFF.

This clone was observed at least ten times. The rearrangement uses TRBV7-9 and TRBJ2-3; 8 nucleotides match TRBD2. This CDR3 comprises 14 residues. Germline assignment: CDR1 SEHNR and CDR2 FQNEAQ (reference sequence). With V trimmed by 1 base and J by 6 bases, 3 bases remained unmatched. The CDR3 region has the DNA TGTGCCAGCAGCTTAGTAGCGGGATCGGATACGCAGTATTTT. The encoded protein is CASSLVAGSDTQYF.

This clone has at least ten counts. The identical CDR3 is also encoded by other nucleotide sequences in the sample. The chain joins TRBV5-1 to TRBJ2-5; D tentatively fits TRBD1 or TRBD2 (5 bases each). Germline CDR1 is SGHRS and CDR2 is YFSETQ. The V and J ends lost 2 bases and 5 bases respectively, with 10 bases between them. This CDR3 has 13 residues. The CDR3 here is CASSFRGSETQYF. CDR3 DNA sequence: TGCGCCAGCAGCTTTCGGGGCTCGGAGACCCAGTACTTC. The full variable domain, with the rest looked up from reference TRBV5-1 and TRBJ2-5, is KAGVTQTPRYLIKTRGQQVTLSCSPISGHRSVSWYQQTPGQGLQFLFEYFSETQRNKGNFPGRFSGRQFSNSRSEMNVSTLELGDSALYLCASSFRGSETQYFGPGTRLLVL.

A few counts support this clone. The V call is TRBV15, the J call TRBJ2-7, with a weak D call TRBD2 (5 bases). Trimming removed 1 base at V and 3 bases at J, with 19 bases between. CDR3 length: 17 residues. Germline V gene sequence: CDR1 LNHNV, CDR2 YYDKDF (reference sequence). CDR3 sequence reads: CATSRVPRPGLSYEQYF. The CDR3 bases are TGTGCCACCAGCAGAGTGCCGCGCCCGGGGTTAAGCTACGAGCAGTACTTC.

This clone has only a few counts. This sequence joins TRBV7-9 and TRBJ2-1; TRBD2 aligns across 7 bases. The CDR3 consists of 10 residues. The germline CDR1 and CDR2 sequences are SEHNR and FQNEAQ (reference sequence). J was trimmed by 15 bases and V by 6 bases; bases with no gene match: 5. The CDR3 region is CASSSSGLFF. The DNA for the CDR3 is TGTGCCAGCAGTTCTAGCGGATTGTTCTTC.

This clone was seen a handful of times. The chain joins TRBV7-2 to TRBJ2-3, with no clear D. CDR1 and CDR2 from the germline V gene are SGHTA and FQGNSA. The CDR3 is 13 amino acids. V was cut by 4 bases and J by 2 bases, with 7 bases left in between. In nucleotides, the CDR3 is TGTGCCAGCAGCTCATGGCCCACAGATACGCAGTATTTT. It is translated as CASSSWPTDTQYF.

Comments on this clone: The sample holds other DNA sequences that translate to the same CDR3. The chain combines TRBV29-1 with TRBJ2-5; 10 bases fit TRBD1. Germline V lookup: CDR1 SQVTM, CDR2 ANQGSEA. V lost 6 bases, J lost 2 bases, and 3 bases stayed unmatched. This CDR3 spans 13 amino acids. CDR3 DNA: TGCAGCGTCCGGGACAGGGGACAAGAGACCCAGTACTTC. Its translation: CSVRDRGQETQYF. Based on the CDR3 plus reference TRBV29-1 and TRBJ2-5, the full variable domain is SAVISQKPSRDICQRGTSLTIQCQVDSQVTMMFWYRQQPGQSLTLIATANQGSEATYESGFVIDKFPISRPNLTFSTLTVSNMSPEDSSIYLCSVRDRGQETQYFGPGTRLLVL.

This chain joins TRBV2 and TRBJ2-1; TRBD2 aligns across 11 bases. CDR3 length: 15 amino acids. Germline V gives CDR1 SNHLY, CDR2 FYNNEI. Germline trimming cut 6 bases from V and 1 base from J; bases unmatched to any gene: 2. CDR3 nucleotides: TGTGCCAGCAGGGGGACTAGCGGATCCTACAATGAGCAGTTCTTC. Its translation: CASRGTSGSYNEQFF.

V is TRBV5-1 and J is TRBJ2-7, with D perhaps matching TRBD1 (5 bases). Germline V gene sequence: CDR1 SGHRS, CDR2 YFSETQ. V was shortened by 1 base and J by 1 base, with 9 bases between the two germline ends. The length of the CDR3 is 14 residues. The CDR3 bases are TGCGCCAGCAGCTTGTCGAGACAGTCCTACGAGCAGTACTTC. Its translation is CASSLSRQSYEQYF.

The chain joins TRBV10-3 to TRBJ2-7; 8 bases map to TRBD1. V shed 2 bases, J shed 4 bases, and the junction held 7 bases outside the gene matches. The CDR3 totals 15 residues. Per the germline V gene, CDR1 is ENHRY and CDR2 is SYGVKD. CDR3 in DNA: TGTGCCATCAGTGAGAGCGGGCAGGGGGCATACGAGCAGTACTTC. It is translated as CAISESGQGAYEQYF.

This chain uses TRBV5-1 with TRBJ2-7; 10 bases are shared with TRBD1. CDR1 and CDR2 (germline): SGHRS, YFSETQ. This CDR3 is built from 14 residues. J was trimmed by 4 bases and V by 1 base; bases with no gene match: 2. Written as DNA, the CDR3 is TGCGCCAGCAGCTTGCGACAGGGGGCTTACGAGCAGTACTTC. Its protein product is CASSLRQGAYEQYF.

The V gene is TRBV7-2, the J gene TRBJ2-5; D is ambiguous. V lost 5 bases, J lost 2 bases, and 3 bases lay in between. In germline, CDR1 is SGHTA, CDR2 FQGNSA. CDR3 length: 11 residues. The CDR3 protein is CASSHQETQYF. The CDR3 bases are TGTGCCAGCAGCCATCAAGAGACCCAGTACTTC.

V and J are TRBV4-3 and TRBJ2-1; D perhaps matches TRBD1 (5 bases). The CDR3 extends over 14 amino acids. Trimming pared 0 bases from V and 8 bases from J, leaving 11 bases between. Germline CDR1 is LGHNA and CDR2 is YSLEER. The CDR3, as DNA: TGCGCCAGCAGCCAAGAGGGGCTAATGCATGAGCAGTTCTTC. This sequence encodes CASSQEGLMHEQFF.

This rearrangement joins TRBV2 to TRBJ2-3, with 12 bases that match TRBD2. The CDR3 extends over 15 amino acids. The J segment lost 6 bases and the V segment lost 6 bases, leaving 7 bases of the junction unmatched. From germline, CDR1 is SNHLY and CDR2 FYNNEI. DNA for the CDR3: TGTGCCAGCAGGGTGACTAGCGGGAGTGCCGATACGCAGTATTTT. This codes for CASRVTSGSADTQYF.

The genes are TRBV20-1 and TRBJ2-5, with unresolved D. CDR3 size: 11 residues. Germline CDR1 DFQATT, CDR2 SNEGSKA (reference sequence). V lost 4 bases to trimming and J lost 5 bases, with 8 bases between them. The CDR3 loop reads CSATLLETQYF. As DNA, the CDR3 is TGCAGTGCTACCCTCCTTGAGACCCAGTACTTC.

This rearrangement joins TRBV30 to TRBJ1-5; D is undetermined. Trimming took off 3 bases at V and 1 base at J, with 10 bases between the two ends. This CDR3 has 14 amino acids. From germline, CDR1 is GTSNPN and CDR2 SVGIG (reference sequence). CDR3 sequence reads: CAWRDPRSNQPQHF. The CDR3 nucleotides are TGTGCCTGGAGGGACCCCAGGAGCAATCAGCCCCAGCATTTT.

This chain connects TRBV7-3 to TRBJ2-5; D is undetermined. The CDR3 extends over 14 amino acids. Germline V gives CDR1 SGHTA, CDR2 FQGTGA. The V gene lost 5 bases and the J gene lost 4 bases, with 14 bases spanning the gap. CDR3 protein: CASSPSGPPETQYF. For the CDR3, the DNA is TGTGCCAGCAGCCCCAGTGGCCCGCCAGAGACCCAGTACTTC.